A single sample gave rise to the 6 T cell receptor beta chains below, sequenced in a study of shared clonotypes between healthy human individuals. Sequencing used immunoSEQ multiplex PCR; TCRdb keeps in-frame clones, though not all of them. The repertoire consists of about 2.3 million clones, with around 90% occurring once and the leading ten covering 0.37%. The specimen sequenced was naive CD4+ T cells from PBMCs. Subset defined: CD45RA+ positively selected. These TCRs come from a man between 18 and 35 years old in good health. Some clones in this sample may be carry-over from other donors' samples.

The J gene is TRBJ2-3, the V gene TRBV6-5, with 8 bases aligning to TRBD2. The ends lost 7 bases at V and 1 base at J; junction bases unmatched: 7. The CDR3 is made up of 15 amino acids. Germline V gene lookup returns CDR1 MNHEY and CDR2 SVGAGI. CDR3 sequence reads: CASTALAGRTDTQYF. The DNA for the CDR3 is TGTGCCAGCACCGCCTTAGCGGGACGCACAGATACGCAGTATTTT.

This chain connects TRBV7-3 to TRBJ2-3; TRBD1 matches at 8 bases. J gave up 4 bases and V 5 bases, and 11 bases lay outside the gene matches. Looked up from germline, CDR1 is SGHTA and CDR2 is FQGTGA. The CDR3 has 16 residues. Here the CDR3 DNA reads TGTGCCAGCAGCCCGCAGGGGGCGCGGAGGTCAGATACGCAGTATTTT. This gives the protein CASSPQGARRSDTQYF.

The chain combines TRBV18 with TRBJ1-1; D is ambiguous. The V gene's germline CDR1 is KGHSH and CDR2 LQKENI. This CDR3 spans 14 amino acids. V lost 1 base and J lost 1, with 7 bases in between. CDR3 loop: CASSPQVSNTEAFF. CDR3 nucleotide sequence: TGTGCCAGCTCACCACAAGTTTCGAACACTGAAGCTTTCTTT. The complete variable domain, with remaining parts taken from reference TRBV18 and TRBJ1-1, reads NAGVMQNPRHLVRRRGQEARLRCSPMKGHSHVYWYRQLPEEGLKFMVYLQKENIIDESGMPKERFSAEFPKEGPSILRIQQVVRGDSAAYFCASSPQVSNTEAFFGQGTRLTVV.

With regard to this clone: The same CDR3 can be traced to other DNA sequences in this sample. This rearrangement joins TRBV5-1 to TRBJ1-4; tentatively, D is TRBD1 (6 bases). CDR3 length: 14 residues. V lost 0 bases and J 7 bases, leaving 10 bases between the germline ends. Germline V lookup: CDR1 SGHRS, CDR2 YFSETQ. The CDR3 reads CASSLEQGSEKLFF. The CDR3, as DNA: TGCGCCAGCAGCTTGGAACAGGGTAGTGAAAAACTGTTTTTT.

This chain uses TRBV28 with TRBJ2-7; 8 bases are shared with TRBD1. Germline values: CDR1 MDHEN, CDR2 SYDVKM. The J segment lost 7 bases and the V segment lost 4 bases, leaving 21 bases of the junction unmatched. The CDR3 spans 18 residues. CDR3 amino acids: CASSSTNPGQGAYFEQYF. The CDR3 DNA is TGTGCCAGCAGTTCCACAAACCCCGGGCAGGGGGCCTATTTTGAGCAGTACTTC.

Points on this clone: The sample carries other DNA sequences with the same CDR3. The chain employs TRBV29-1 and TRBJ1-1; D is unclear. V was shortened by 3 bases and J by 1 base, with 6 bases between the two germline ends. Germline V gives CDR1 SQVTM, CDR2 ANQGSEA. This CDR3 is built from 12 residues. The DNA for the CDR3 is TGCAGCGTTGACAGAACGAACACTGAAGCTTTCTTT. Its translation: CSVDRTNTEAFF.